This is a list of T cell receptor beta chains from one sample in a study of blood T cell repertoires in COVID-19. Clones were sequenced by immunoSEQ multiplex PCR, and TCRdb holds only the in-frame ones, with some missing. The table includes some 73,000 clones, 65% to 90% detected once. The source material was peripheral blood. Receptors originate from a man aged 50-59 years with COVID-19, enrolled during active disease. Both conserved end residues are part of each CDR3. The D gene is left open where the match is weak. Not all rows give a size; the values are once, few, many and, for expanded clones, a class.

cdr3_nt cdr3_aa clone_size j_call v_call d_call cdr3_length
TGTGCCACCAGTGATTTTTGGGACAGGGACCAAGAGACCCAGTACTTC CATSDFWDRDQETQYF - TRBJ2-5 TRBV24-1 TRBD1 16
TGTGCCAGCAGCTTTTCTAGCGGGAGGGTACGCGAGCAGTACTTC CASSFSSGRVREQYF once TRBJ2-7 TRBV13 TRBD2 15
TGTGCCAGCAACCTACCCCAGGGGGCGAGTGGCTATGGCTACACCTTC CASNLPQGASGYGYTF once TRBJ1-2 TRBV28 TRBD1 16
TGTGCCAGCAGGACAGGGGGCTCTGGCTACACCTTC CASRTGGSGYTF - TRBJ1-2 TRBV27 TRBD1 12
TGTGCCAGTAGTACCTTACAGGGGGGAGGCACTGAAGCTTTCTTT CASSTLQGGGTEAFF once TRBJ1-1 TRBV19 TRBD1 15
TGTGCCAGTACCCGGACTAGCTCCTACAATGAGCAGTTCTTC CASTRTSSYNEQFF - TRBJ2-1 TRBV19 TRBD2 14
TGTGCCTGGAGTGTGACCAGGGGGCTGTCTGGGGCCAACGTCCTGACTTTC CAWSVTRGLSGANVLTF - TRBJ2-6 TRBV30 TRBD1 17
TGCGCCAGCAGCTTGTCCCAGGGAAATGAAAAACTGTTTTTT CASSLSQGNEKLFF - TRBJ1-4 TRBV5-1 - 14
TGTGCCAGCAGACGGACTAGCGGGAGGGGGTACGAGCAGTACTTC CASRRTSGRGYEQYF few TRBJ2-7 TRBV28 TRBD2 15
TGTGCCAGCAGCGCAGAACCAGGCCCCTTCTACGAGCAGTACTTC CASSAEPGPFYEQYF - TRBJ2-7 TRBV9 - 15
TGTGCCAGCAGCTTAGCCAGATCCAGGTGGAACACTGAAGCTTTCTTT CASSLARSRWNTEAFF - TRBJ1-1 TRBV7-3 - 16
TGCGCCAGCTCCTTCGTCGTTGGGGCAAACACTGAAGCTTTCTTT CASSFVVGANTEAFF - TRBJ1-1 TRBV5-1 - 15
TGTGCCAGCAGTTGGGAAGGGGGAGGGCCTAGGGAGCAGTACTTC CASSWEGGGPREQYF - TRBJ2-7 TRBV28 - 15
TGTGCCAGCAGCTGGGGACAGGGACTGAACACTGAAGCTTTCTTT CASSWGQGLNTEAFF - TRBJ1-1 TRBV5-6 TRBD1 15
TGTGCCAGTAGGCCGGGACAGGGAGGTCAGCCCCAGCATTTT CASRPGQGGQPQHF - TRBJ1-5 TRBV19 TRBD1 14
TGTGCCAGCTCACCTAGCGGGAGCCCCTACAATGAGCAGTTCTTC CASSPSGSPYNEQFF - TRBJ2-1 TRBV18 TRBD2 15